The 18 T cell receptor beta chains below were found in one sample sequenced in a study of cytomegalovirus exposure and HLA in healthy donors. PCR was performed using 60 Vbeta and 13 Jbeta primers. Using immunoSEQ multiplex PCR, the repertoire was profiled, and TCRdb retains in-frame clones only, with some absent. This sample yields a few hundred thousand clones, of which approximately 80% are seen a single time; more than 0.3% belongs to the top ten. Source material: PBMCs. The receptors derive from a girl aged 2 to 9 in good health and CMV-seronegative.

V is TRBV15 and J is TRBJ1-2; D perhaps matches TRBD1 (5 bases). The germline V and J ends were trimmed by 3 bases and 5 bases, with 25 bases remaining between them. This CDR3 is 18 amino acids long. Germline CDR1 and CDR2: LNHNV and YYDKDF (reference sequence). CDR3 bases: TGTGCCACCAGCAGCTTCGCCCGCTGGGAGGGGCGACCTTATGGCTACACCTTC. Translated: CATSSFARWEGRPYGYTF.

The chain has TRBV19 and TRBJ1-2; D unclear. CDR3 length: 14 amino acids. The V gene's germline CDR1 is LNHDA and CDR2 SQIVND (reference sequence). V was clipped by 2 bases and J by 2 bases, with 9 bases between them. CDR3 bases: TGTGCCAGTAGTATAAGTGCCAGGAACTATGGCTACACCTTC. This encodes CASSISARNYGYTF.

This clone has only a few counts. The V gene is TRBV19, the J gene TRBJ1-6; 8 nucleotides align to TRBD1. Germline-derived CDR1 and CDR2 are LNHDA and SQIVND (reference sequence). The length of the CDR3 is 14 residues. Losses at the gene ends were 1 base for V and 7 bases for J; bases not matched to a gene: 0. CDR3 residues: CASSIGTGNSPLHF. Here the CDR3 DNA reads TGTGCCAGTAGTATAGGGACAGGGAATTCACCCCTCCACTTT.

This chain uses TRBV6-1 with TRBJ2-2, with D maybe TRBD2 (7 bases). V was cut by 6 bases and J by 0 bases, with 11 bases left in between. This CDR3 is 15 amino acids long. Looked up from germline, CDR1 is MNHNS and CDR2 is SASEGT. CDR3 sequence reads: CASRRGGPNTGELFF. Written as DNA, the CDR3 is TGTGCCAGCAGGCGCGGGGGCCCGAACACCGGGGAGCTGTTTTTT.

The chain combines TRBV27 with TRBJ1-6; D perhaps matches TRBD1 (6 bases). Per germline, CDR1 MNHEY and CDR2 SMNVEV (reference sequence). The germline V and J ends were trimmed by 5 bases and 11 bases, with 16 bases remaining between them. The CDR3 has 14 amino acids. The CDR3 protein is CASSINRVSAPLHF. For the CDR3, the DNA is TGTGCCAGCAGTATAAACAGGGTTTCGGCACCCCTCCACTTT.

The chain carries TRBV28 and TRBJ1-1, with 8 bases aligning to TRBD1. The length of the CDR3 is 18 residues. Germline CDR1 reads MDHEN; CDR2 reads SYDVKM. V lost 6 bases and J lost 3; bases outside the gene matches: 18. The CDR3 is CASSRGPGQEWRDTEAFF. The CDR3 region has the DNA TGTGCCAGCAGCAGAGGGCCGGGACAGGAGTGGCGGGACACTGAAGCTTTCTTT.

This clone was observed once. The chain carries TRBV19 and TRBJ2-5; D is unresolved. CDR1 is LNHDA and CDR2 is SQIVND in the germline V gene (reference sequence). The germline V and J ends were trimmed by 5 bases and 3 bases, with 7 bases remaining between them. This CDR3 is 12 amino acids long. The CDR3 DNA reads TGTGCCAGTAGTGAGAAAGAAGAGACCCAGTACTTC. Residues: CASSEKEETQYF.

The chain combines TRBV5-1 with TRBJ1-1; D ambiguous. Trimming cost V 5 bases and J 4 bases, with 9 bases left between them. The CDR3 covers 12 residues. Germline V CDR1 and CDR2: SGHRS, YFSETQ. CDR3 nucleotide sequence: TGCGCCAGCAGTATACCCGGCACTGAAGCTTTCTTT. Translation: CASSIPGTEAFF.

The CDR3 DNA sequence: TGTGCCAGCAGTTCGAAAGGGACAATATACGAGCAGTACTTC. Its translation is CASSSKGTIYEQYF. The chain links TRBV6-5 to TRBJ2-7, with D possibly TRBD1 on 6 matching bases. Germline assignment: CDR1 MNHEY and CDR2 SVGAGI. The ends were cut back, 4 bases at V and 4 bases at J, with 14 bases in the middle. The CDR3 has 14 amino acids.

The chain couples TRBV6-1 to TRBJ1-5, with no clear D. The CDR3 extends over 13 amino acids. Germline values: CDR1 MNHNS, CDR2 SASEGT. V lost 7 bases and J lost 4, with 11 bases in between. CDR3 in DNA: TGTGCCAGCACCGGACTGATAAATCAGCCCCAGCATTTT. Protein: CASTGLINQPQHF.

CDR3: CASSWTGVRSTEAFF. CDR3 bases: TGCGCCAGCAGCTGGACCGGGGTTAGGAGTACTGAAGCTTTCTTT. V and J are TRBV5-1 and TRBJ1-1; D gene unclear. V was cut by 3 bases and J by 5 bases, with 17 bases left in between. This CDR3 has 15 amino acids. Germline V gives CDR1 SGHRS, CDR2 YFSETQ.

V and J are TRBV2 and TRBJ2-7; 9 bases map to TRBD1. Germline assignment: CDR1 SNHLY and CDR2 FYNNEI. The CDR3 covers 13 residues. After removal of 8 bases from V and 3 bases from J, the junction contained 5 bases not matched to a gene. CDR3 bases: TGTGCCAGCCGTCGGGACAGGGACTACGAGCAGTACTTC. Translated: CASRRDRDYEQYF. The variable domain in full, with the rest retrieved from reference TRBV2 and TRBJ2-7, is EPEVTQTPSHQVTQMGQEVILRCVPISNHLYFYWYRQILGQKVEFLVSFYNNEISEKSEIFDDQFSVERPDGSNFTLKIRSTKLEDSAMYFCASRRDRDYEQYFGPGTRLTVT.

The J gene is TRBJ2-7, the V gene TRBV6-1; TRBD1 is a possible D gene (5 bases). CDR1 is MNHNS, CDR2 SASEGT, per germline. V shed 6 bases and J shed 3 bases, with 12 bases lying between them. CDR3 length: 13 amino acids. The DNA of the CDR3 is TGTGCCAGCAGGGGGCCGGCAGGCTACGAGCAGTACTTC. Protein: CASRGPAGYEQYF.

In this sample, this clone turned up a few times. One junction end disagrees with the germline gene, perhaps due to a read error. In DNA form, the CDR3 reads TGTTCCAGCAGCTACCGGGACAGGGGGCGGTCTGGGGCCAACGTCCTGACTTTC. Translation gives CSSSYRDRGRSGANVLTF. The V gene is TRBV7-9, the J gene TRBJ2-6, with TRBD1 matching 12 bases. CDR1 is SEHNR, CDR2 FQNEAQ, per germline (reference sequence). The CDR3 sequence is 18 residues long.

This clone was seen only once. The V gene is TRBV7-7, the J gene TRBJ2-3; D not resolved. The germline V and J ends were trimmed by 5 bases and 0 bases, with 6 bases remaining between them. The CDR3 loop spans 13 amino acids. The germline CDR1 and CDR2 sequences are SSHAT and FNYEAQ (reference sequence). The CDR3 is CASSARSTDTQYF. CDR3 sequence (DNA): TGTGCCAGCAGCGCGCGGAGCACAGATACGCAGTATTTT.

This clone was observed a single time. CDR3 loop: CASSLYSGERVQYF. CDR3 nucleotides: TGTGCCAGCAGTTTATATTCCGGGGAAAGGGTTCAGTACTTC. This chain connects TRBV28 to TRBJ2-4; the D gene is possibly TRBD2 (5 bases). The CDR3 totals 14 residues. V shed 1 base and J shed 11 bases, with 15 bases lying between them. The V gene's germline CDR1 is MDHEN and CDR2 SYDVKM.

The CDR3 here is CASSLASTAPNYGYTF. CDR3 sequence (DNA): TGCGCCAGCAGCTTGGCCTCGACAGCTCCTAACTATGGCTACACCTTC. V is TRBV5-1 and J is TRBJ1-2; TRBD1 might be the D (5 bases). V lost 0 bases, J lost 0 bases, and 12 bases lay in between. The CDR3 is 16 amino acids. From germline, CDR1 is SGHRS and CDR2 YFSETQ.

A few counts support this clone. V gene TRBV7-9 combines with J gene TRBJ2-7; no reliable D call. Germline V lookup: CDR1 SEHNR, CDR2 FQNEAQ (reference sequence). The CDR3 is 11 amino acids. Trimming removed 5 bases from V and 3 bases from J, with 5 bases in between. The CDR3 coding sequence is TGTGCCAGCAGCCCATTCTACGAGCAGTACTTC. Encoded protein: CASSPFYEQYF.